This T cell receptor (beta chain) is from a study of monozygotic twins with inflammatory bowel disease (dated by TCRdb to about 2019). With respect to the entire study: A total of 28 monozygotic twin pairs were included in the full study, comprising nine German pairs (four IBD-concordant, five IBD-discordant) and 19 IBD-discordant Danish pairs. The search for disease-associated traits relied mainly on comparing, within discordant pairs, IBD patients with their genetically identical healthy co-twins. Each individual had, on average, about 151 000 unique TCRalpha sequences and 181 000 unique TCRbeta sequences available for analysis.

On the study overall, not on this receptor specifically: Different T cell subtypes could not be distinguished in the analysis. No difference in repertoire similarity was observed between concordant and discordant twins, possibly owing to limited statistical power. No single strong signal or clonotype linked to IBD turned up in the results, so the idea that one exists was not supported. IBD patients shared fewer clonotypes with other individuals than healthy twins did, most markedly in patients showing signs of disease activity. IBD patients had lower TCRbeta repertoire diversity, measured by the inverse Simpson index, than their healthy co-twins. Because patients received different immunosuppressive treatments, the repertoires may have picked up extra background noise and variability between individuals.

Remarks on this clonotype: The target of this receptor is not known.

Its CDR3 holds 14 amino acids, cysteine through phenylalanine. A DNA sequence was not provided. The germline V gene (reference sequence) specifies LNHDA as CDR1 and SQIVND as CDR2. Libraries were made using 5' RACE. Preparation of each TCR library used around 3.5 ug of total RNA. For each sample, cDNA was synthesized in eight separate reactions using SMARTScribe reverse transcriptase. Unique molecular identifiers containing a 6-nucleotide sample barcode were introduced through template switching during cDNA synthesis. Amplification of TCRalpha and TCRbeta cDNA involved two nested PCRs of 16 and 9 cycles, and each PCR was followed by bead purification. Before amplification, the cDNA was treated with uracil DNA-glycosylase and purified using the QIAquick PCR purification kit. In the second PCR, Illumina TruSeq-compatible adapters and sample-specific barcodes were added. Library quality and concentration were checked on TapeStation and Qubit, and libraries were pooled at around 4.9 ng each. Sequencing of the pooled libraries was done on an Illumina HiSeq2500 single-index Rapid Run using custom sequencing primers and 2 x 100 bp reads. The published analysis was carried out like this. PCR and sequencing errors were corrected by UMI-based consensus assembly using MiGEC version 1.2.6. V(D)J alignment, clonotype assembly and CDR3 extraction were performed with MiXCR version 2.1.1. To normalise gene usage, clonotype sharing and MAIT/NKT TCR abundance, the analysis used the top 1000, 10 000 and 20 000 clonotypes per sample. Diversity was computed as the inverse Simpson index with the vegan R package after downsampling to 27 000 UMIs. Statistical testing used paired Mann-Whitney U tests on the discordant twin pairs and applied Benjamini-Hochberg correction for multiple testing. Each entry corresponds to one CDR3 protein sequence from reads that TCRdb reprocessed, and DNA is not given. The V and J calls here are based on TCRdb, not the publication. The sample table on file contains around 380,000 distinct CDR3 sequences. Of the sample, 2% to 2.5% falls within the top ten clones.

From each donor, a roughly 2.6 ml peripheral blood sample was collected into PAXgene tubes and stored at -80 degrees C. Without any T cell sorting, total RNA was extracted from whole blood using the PAXgene blood miRNA kit on an automated QIAcube. Deep TCRalpha and TCRbeta repertoire profiling with unique molecular barcoding was performed on peripheral blood of monozygotic twin pairs concordant or discordant for inflammatory bowel disease. Smoking habits were recorded for all twin pairs, with individuals classified as current, former or never smokers. The rearranged segments are TRBV19 and TRBJ2-6; TCRdb picks TRBD1, but there is no DNA to check that call. The source material was blood. The origin of this receptor is a human donor with ulcerative colitis or Crohn's disease, or a healthy co-twin of an affected twin (not recorded which). The CDR3 here reads CAGDSGSGANVLTF. Reference TRBV19 and TRBJ2-6 genes cover what lies past the CDR3, so the full variable domain is DGGITQSPKYLFRKEGQNVTLSCEQNLNHDAMYWYRQDPGQGLRLIYYSQIVNDFQKGDIAEGYSVSREKKESFPLTVTSAQKNPTAFYLCAGDSGSGANVLTFGAGSRLTVL.